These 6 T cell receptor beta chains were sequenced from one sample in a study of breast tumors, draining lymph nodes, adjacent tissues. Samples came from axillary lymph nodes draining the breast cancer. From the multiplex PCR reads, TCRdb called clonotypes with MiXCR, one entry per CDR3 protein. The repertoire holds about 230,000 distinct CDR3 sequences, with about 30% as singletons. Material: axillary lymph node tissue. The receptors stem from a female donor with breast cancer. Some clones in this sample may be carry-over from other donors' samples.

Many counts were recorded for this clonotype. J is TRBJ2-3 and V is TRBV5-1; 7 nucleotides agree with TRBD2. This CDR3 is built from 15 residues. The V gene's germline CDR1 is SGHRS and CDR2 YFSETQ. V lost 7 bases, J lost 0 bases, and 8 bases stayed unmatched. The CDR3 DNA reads TGCGCCAGCCGCACTAGCGCAACTAGCACAGATACGCAGTATTTT. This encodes CASRTSATSTDTQYF.

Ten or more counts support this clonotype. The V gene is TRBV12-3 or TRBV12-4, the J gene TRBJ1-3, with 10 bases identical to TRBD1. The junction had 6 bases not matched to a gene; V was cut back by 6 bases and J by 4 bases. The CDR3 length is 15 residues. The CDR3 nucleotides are TGTGCCAGCAGAGACAGGGGGCCGGGCGGAAACACCATATATTTT. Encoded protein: CASRDRGPGGNTIYF.

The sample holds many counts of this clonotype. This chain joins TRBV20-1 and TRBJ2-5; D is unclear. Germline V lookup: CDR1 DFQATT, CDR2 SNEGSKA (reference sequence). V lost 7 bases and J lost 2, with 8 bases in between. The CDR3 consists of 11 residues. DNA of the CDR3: TGCAGTGGTAAAATTCAAGAGACCCAGTACTTC. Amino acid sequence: CSGKIQETQYF.

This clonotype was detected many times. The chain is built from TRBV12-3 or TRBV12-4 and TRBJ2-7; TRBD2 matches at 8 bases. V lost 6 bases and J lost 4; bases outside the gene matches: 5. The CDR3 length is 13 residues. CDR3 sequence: CASRPGLVYEQYF. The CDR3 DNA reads TGTGCCAGCAGGCCGGGACTAGTTTACGAGCAGTACTTC.

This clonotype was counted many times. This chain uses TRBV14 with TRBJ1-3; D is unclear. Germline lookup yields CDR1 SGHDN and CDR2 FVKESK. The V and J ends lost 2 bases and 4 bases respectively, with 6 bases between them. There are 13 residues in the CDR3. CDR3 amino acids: CASSQLRGNTIYF. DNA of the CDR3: TGTGCCAGCAGCCAATTACGGGGAAACACCATATATTTT.

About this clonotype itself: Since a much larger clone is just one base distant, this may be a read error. The CDR3, as DNA: TGTGCCAGCAGCCCCGGCCAGCTTGGAGAGGCCCAGTCCTTC. It translates to CASSPGQLGEAQSF. The rearrangement joins TRBV14 to TRBJ2-5; D is unresolved. Germline V gives CDR1 SGHDN, CDR2 FVKESK. The CDR3 is made up of 14 amino acids.